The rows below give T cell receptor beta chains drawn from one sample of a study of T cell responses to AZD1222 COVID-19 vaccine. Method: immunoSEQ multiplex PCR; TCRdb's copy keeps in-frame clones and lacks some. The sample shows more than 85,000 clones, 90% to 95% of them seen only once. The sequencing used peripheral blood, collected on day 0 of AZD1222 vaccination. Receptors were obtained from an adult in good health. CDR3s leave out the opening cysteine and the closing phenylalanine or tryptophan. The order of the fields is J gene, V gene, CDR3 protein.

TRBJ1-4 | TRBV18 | ASSPPSRGNEKLF
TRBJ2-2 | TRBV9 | ASSVVGGEVTGELF
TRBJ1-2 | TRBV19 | ASSIDPTGIYGYT
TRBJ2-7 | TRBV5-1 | ASSSRTDSYEQY
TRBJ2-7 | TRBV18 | ASSPDGFYEQY
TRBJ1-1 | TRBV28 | ASSPLDRPGAEAF
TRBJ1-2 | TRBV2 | ASSPLDRGPYGYT
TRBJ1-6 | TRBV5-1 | ASSRNFGTGGFDSPLH
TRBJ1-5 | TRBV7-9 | ASSRGQGHNQPQH
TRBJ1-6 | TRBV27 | ASSLSGYDSPLH
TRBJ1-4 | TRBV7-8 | ASSLDGAATEKLF
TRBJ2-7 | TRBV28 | ASSRRGGSTPYEQY
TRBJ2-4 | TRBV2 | ASRTVNIQY